The clone carrying this TCR beta chain came up a few times. These data belong to a study of blood T cell repertoires in COVID-19. About the research overall: The origin of the acute and convalescent COVID-19 samples was the United States, Italy and Spain.

TCRdb keeps only in-frame clones here, not all; method: immunoSEQ multiplex PCR. The sample gives about 120,000 clones, 85% to 90% of which show up once; about 0.9% is in the top ten. CDR1 and CDR2 (germline): MNHEY, SVGAGI. The ends lost 1 base at V and 4 bases at J; junction bases unmatched: 3. The CDR3 is 15 residues long. The chain is built from TRBV6-5 and TRBJ1-2; 10 bases agree with TRBD1. Sequencing was carried out using peripheral blood. This sequence originates from a woman aged 50 to 60 with active or convalescent COVID-19. In nucleotides, the CDR3 is TGTGCCAGCAGTTACTTAGGACAGGGGGTCTATGGCTACACCTTC. This gives the protein CASSYLGQGVYGYTF.